The clone carrying this T cell receptor beta chain has a single count. The data originate from a study of blood T cell repertoires in COVID-19. For the study at large: Samples representing acute and convalescent COVID-19 were sourced from the United States, Italy and Spain. PBMCs, B-cell-depleted T cells, or T cells provided the cDNA or gDNA that made up the material.

Enrolment of Seattle patients took place during active infection, and they were followed longitudinally. How the authors handled the data: Estimation of nucleated cell counts relied on the amplification of reference gene primers. The assay was immunoSEQ multiplex PCR, and TCRdb's table has in-frame clones only and misses some. That table is the source of V, J and clone size, and D and trimming were worked out from the DNA. Altogether roughly 570,000 clones are present, 85% to 90% being singletons, with the ten largest covering under 8.5%. Germline V gives CDR1 LNHDA, CDR2 SQIVND (reference sequence). J lost 6 bases, V lost 1 base, and 2 bases had no gene match. CDR3 length: 14 amino acids.

The material sequenced was peripheral blood. The TCR sequence derives from a woman between 45 and 60 years old with COVID-19, enrolled during active disease. The chain is built from TRBV19 and TRBJ1-4, with TRBD1 matching over 7 bases. CDR3 in DNA: TGTGCCAGTAGTATAGGAGGGGGCGATGAAAAACTGTTTTTT. Translation gives CASSIGGGDEKLFF.